This TCR beta chain derives from a study of blood T cell repertoires in COVID-19. Study information: PBMCs, B-cell-depleted T cells, or T cells provided the cDNA or gDNA that made up the material.

The authors' processing: The assay estimated nucleated cells by amplifying reference gene primers. Repertoires were generated with immunoSEQ multiplex PCR, while TCRdb's copy carries only in-frame clones and drops some. V and J calls and clone size are given by that table; D and trimming were obtained from the DNA. The sample has around 310,000 clones, almost 90% seen once. The source is a woman in her 40s with COVID-19, enrolled during active disease. What was sequenced was peripheral blood.

The DNA for the CDR3 is TGTGCCATCAGTGAGCGTGACATTGAAGACAATGGCTACACCTTC. Protein product: CAISERDIEDNGYTF. V and J are TRBV10-3 and TRBJ1-2; D remains ambiguous. CDR1 and CDR2 from the germline V gene are ENHRY and SYGVKD. The CDR3 is 15 residues long. V was trimmed by 2 bases and J by 6 bases, leaving 16 bases between them.